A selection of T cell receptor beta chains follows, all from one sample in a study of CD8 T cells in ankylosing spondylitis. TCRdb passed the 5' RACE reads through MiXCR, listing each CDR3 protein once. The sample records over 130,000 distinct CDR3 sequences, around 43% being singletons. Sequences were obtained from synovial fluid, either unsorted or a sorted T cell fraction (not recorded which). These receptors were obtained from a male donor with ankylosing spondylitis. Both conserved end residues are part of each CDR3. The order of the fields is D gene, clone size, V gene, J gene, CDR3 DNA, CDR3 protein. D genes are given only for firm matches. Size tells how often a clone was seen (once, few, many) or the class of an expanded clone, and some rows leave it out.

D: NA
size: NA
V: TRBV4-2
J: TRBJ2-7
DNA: TGTGCCAGCAGCCGAGGGCGCCGCTCCTACGAGCAGTACTTC
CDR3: CASSRGRRSYEQYF

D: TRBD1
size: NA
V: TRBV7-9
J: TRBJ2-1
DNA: TGTGCCAGCAGCTTAGGACCGGGACAGGGGGGCTACAATGAGCAGTTCTTC
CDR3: CASSLGPGQGGYNEQFF

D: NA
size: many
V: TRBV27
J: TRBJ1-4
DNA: TGTGCCAGCAGTTCGGGGGTAGTGGAAAAACTGTTTTTT
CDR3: CASSSGVVEKLFF

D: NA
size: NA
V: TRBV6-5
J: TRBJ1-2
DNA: TGTGCCAGCAGTTACCACAGGGTGTGGGGCTACACCTTC
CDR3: CASSYHRVWGYTF

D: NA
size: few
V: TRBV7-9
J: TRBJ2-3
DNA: TGTGCCAGCAGCCCCAGGACAGCTAGCACAGATACGCAGTATTTT
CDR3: CASSPRTASTDTQYF

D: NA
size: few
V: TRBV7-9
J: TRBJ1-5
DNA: TGTGCCAGCAGCTTATCGGGTTATCAGCCCCAGCATTTT
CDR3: CASSLSGYQPQHF

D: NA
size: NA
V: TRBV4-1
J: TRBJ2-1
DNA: TGCGCCAGCAGCCAAGTTCTGGTGGCGAATGAGCAGTTCTTC
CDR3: CASSQVLVANEQFF

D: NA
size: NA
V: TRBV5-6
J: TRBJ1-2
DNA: TGTGCCAGCAGCTTAGTCGGGTCAGGGCGCGACTATGGCTACACCTTC
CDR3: CASSLVGSGRDYGYTF

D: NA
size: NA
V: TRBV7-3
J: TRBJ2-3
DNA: TGTGCCAGCAATAAGGGGAGCACAGATACGCAGTATTTT
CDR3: CASNKGSTDTQYF

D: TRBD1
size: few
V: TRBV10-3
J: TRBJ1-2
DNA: TGTGCCACCGAGGGACAGGGGGCTGCTGGCTACACCTTC
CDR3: CATEGQGAAGYTF

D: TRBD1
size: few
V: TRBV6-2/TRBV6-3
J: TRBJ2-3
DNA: TGTGCCAGCAGAAGCAGGGGGAGCGCAGATACGCAGTATTTT
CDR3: CASRSRGSADTQYF

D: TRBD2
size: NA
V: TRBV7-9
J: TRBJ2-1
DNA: TGTGCCAGCATCCCCCTGGAATCCCGGGGGACTAGTTCGTTCTTC
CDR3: CASIPLESRGTSSFF

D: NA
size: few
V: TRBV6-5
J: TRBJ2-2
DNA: TGTGCCAGCAGTTACTTCGTCTCTAACACCGGGGAGCTGTTTTTT
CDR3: CASSYFVSNTGELFF

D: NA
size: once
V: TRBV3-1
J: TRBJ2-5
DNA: TGTGCCAGCAGCCAAGTGGCGGGGGCGCCACAAGAGACCCAGTACTTC
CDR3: CASSQVAGAPQETQYF

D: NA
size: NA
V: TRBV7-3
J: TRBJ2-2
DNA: TGTGCCAGCAGCTTACTAGTGGGGGGAGACTCGAACACCGGGGAGCTGTTTTTT
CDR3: CASSLLVGGDSNTGELFF

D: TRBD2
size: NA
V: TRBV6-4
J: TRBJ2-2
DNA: TGTGCCAGCAGTAGGACTAGCGGGAGCACCGGGGAGCTGTTTTTT
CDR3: CASSRTSGSTGELFF

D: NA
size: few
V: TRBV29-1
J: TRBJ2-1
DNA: TGCAGCGTCTTGAAAGAGTTGGAGCAGTTCTTC
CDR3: CSVLKELEQFF

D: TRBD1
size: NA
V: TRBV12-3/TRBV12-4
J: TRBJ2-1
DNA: TGTGCCAGCAGTTTGGGAACAGGGGGCTCTCCTGAGCAGTTCTTC
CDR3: CASSLGTGGSPEQFF

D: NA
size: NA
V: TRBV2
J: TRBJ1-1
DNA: TGTGCCAGCAGGGGGATCGGGGCTTTCTTT
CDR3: CASRGIGAFF

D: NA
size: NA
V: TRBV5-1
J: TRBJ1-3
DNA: TGCGCCAGCAGCCCCCTGGTCGGACACCGGCGTGGAAACACCATATATTTT
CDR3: CASSPLVGHRRGNTIYF

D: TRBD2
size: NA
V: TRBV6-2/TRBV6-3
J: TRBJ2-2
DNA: TGTGCCAGCAGCGCGGGAGGGGGGCCTAAAACGAACACCGGGGAGCTGTTTTTT
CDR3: CASSAGGGPKTNTGELFF

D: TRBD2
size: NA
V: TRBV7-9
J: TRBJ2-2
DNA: TGTGCCACCCCGGGAAGCGGGAGGTTCGGAAGCACCGGGGAGCTGTTTTTT
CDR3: CATPGSGRFGSTGELFF

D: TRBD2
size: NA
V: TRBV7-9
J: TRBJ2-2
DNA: TGTGCCAGCAGCTGGACTAGCGGGAAGCCGAACACCGGGGAGCTGTTTTTT
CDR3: CASSWTSGKPNTGELFF

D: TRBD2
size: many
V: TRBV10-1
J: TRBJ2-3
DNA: TGCGCCAGCAGCCCCGGGACTAGCGACACAGATACGCAGTATTTT
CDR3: CASSPGTSDTDTQYF

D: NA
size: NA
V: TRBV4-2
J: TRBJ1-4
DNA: TGTGCCAGCAGCCAGCTACCGGCCTGGGGGGAAAAACTGTTTTTT
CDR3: CASSQLPAWGEKLFF

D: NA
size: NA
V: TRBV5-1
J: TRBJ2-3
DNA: TGCGCCAGCAGCTTGCAGGCGGGGAGCACAGATACGCAGTATTTT
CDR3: CASSLQAGSTDTQYF

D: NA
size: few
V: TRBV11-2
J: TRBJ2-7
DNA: TGTGCCAGCAGCTTAGAGGCGTCAGCACTGTCCTACGAGCAGTACTTC
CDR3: CASSLEASALSYEQYF